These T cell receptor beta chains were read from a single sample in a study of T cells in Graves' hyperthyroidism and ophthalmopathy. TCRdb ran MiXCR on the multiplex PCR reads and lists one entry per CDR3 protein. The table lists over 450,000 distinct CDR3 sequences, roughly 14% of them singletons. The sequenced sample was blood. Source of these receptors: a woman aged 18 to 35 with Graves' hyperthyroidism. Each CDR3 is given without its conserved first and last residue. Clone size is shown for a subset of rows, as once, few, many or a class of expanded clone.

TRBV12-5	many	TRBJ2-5	ASGPILLAGAGETQY
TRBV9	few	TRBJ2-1	ASSVTGEGNEQF
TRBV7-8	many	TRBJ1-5	ASSLSSNQPQH
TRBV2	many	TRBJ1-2	ASSQSGQTNYGYT
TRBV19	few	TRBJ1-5	ASHNRQVNQPQH
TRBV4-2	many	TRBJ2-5	ASSQGRGDQQETQY
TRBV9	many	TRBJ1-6	ASSVGQSLSSYNSPLH
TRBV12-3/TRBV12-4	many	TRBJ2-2	ASRGDTGELF
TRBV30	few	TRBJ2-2	AWSEVGGGNPGELF
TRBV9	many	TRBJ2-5	ASSVGAPWGETQY
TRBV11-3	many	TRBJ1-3	ASSSGRGNTIY
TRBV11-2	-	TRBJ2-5	ASSLGAGGLAGIETQY
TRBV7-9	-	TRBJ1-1	ASSLIQGLNTEAF
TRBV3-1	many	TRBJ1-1	ASSRGARNTEAF
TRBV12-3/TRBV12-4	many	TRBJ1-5	ASTTRAANQPQH
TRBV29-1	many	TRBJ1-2	SVVKGGYGYT
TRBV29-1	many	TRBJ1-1	SVGGIRTLNTEAF
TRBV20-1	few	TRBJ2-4	SARSSGRTNIQY
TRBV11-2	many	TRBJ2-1	ASSLREAGSEQF
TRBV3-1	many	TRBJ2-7	ASSHAESGQY
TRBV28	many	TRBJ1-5	ASTLTYVSNQPQH
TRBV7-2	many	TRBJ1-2	ASSSGQIYGYT
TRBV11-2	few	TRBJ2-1	ASSRRNPGLAGVYNEQF
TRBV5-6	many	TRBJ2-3	ASNPGLAVYTDTQY
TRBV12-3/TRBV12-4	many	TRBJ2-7	ASLSGSYEQY
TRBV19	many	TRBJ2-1	ASLETGGIDEQF
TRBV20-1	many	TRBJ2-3	SARDTGGRAGGPTDTQY
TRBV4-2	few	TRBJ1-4	ASSHSPGQVMEKLF
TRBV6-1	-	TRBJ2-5	ASSEMSSGSSLETQY
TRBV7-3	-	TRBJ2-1	ASSAGTVGEQF
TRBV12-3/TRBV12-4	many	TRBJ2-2	ASNPGLHNTGELF
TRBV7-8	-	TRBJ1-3	ASSSFDRQGFTFSGNTIY
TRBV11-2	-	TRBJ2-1	ASSLKLTGVGNEQF
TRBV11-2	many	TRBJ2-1	ASSLASGRARYNEQF
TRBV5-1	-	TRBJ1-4	ASSLGGADEKLF
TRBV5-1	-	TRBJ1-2	ASSFFSGANYGYT
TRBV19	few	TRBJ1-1	ASSRTQAPFMNTEAF
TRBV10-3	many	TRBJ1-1	AISDFAGVNTEAF
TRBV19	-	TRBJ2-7	ASSIGSGTIEQY
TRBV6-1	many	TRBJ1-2	ASSEEGGHTGWSGYT
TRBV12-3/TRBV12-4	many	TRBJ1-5	ASRTGGQPQH
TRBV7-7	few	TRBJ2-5	ASSLEISRKETQY
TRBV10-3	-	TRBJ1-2	AISERQGAQGYGYT
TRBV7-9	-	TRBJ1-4	ASSQTGQYNEKLF
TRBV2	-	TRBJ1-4	ASSEQGRSEKLF
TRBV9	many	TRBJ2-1	ASNPSGSSYNEQF
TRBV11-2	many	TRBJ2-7	ASSPGQGPYYEQY
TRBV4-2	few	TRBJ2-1	ASSQVSSGIGDNEQF
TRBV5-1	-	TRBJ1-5	ASSLGQGGDEPQH
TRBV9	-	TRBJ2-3	ASNVQREGTDTQY
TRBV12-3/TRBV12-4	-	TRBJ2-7	ASRTDRGAGAPYEQY
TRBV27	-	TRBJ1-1	ASRGDRGVMNTEAF
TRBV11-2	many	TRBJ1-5	ASSYSRNQPQH
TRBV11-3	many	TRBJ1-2	ASSSGTDDT
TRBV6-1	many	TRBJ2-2	ASSALAGLGGELF
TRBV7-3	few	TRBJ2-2	ASRPASEPTGELF
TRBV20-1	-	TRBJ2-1	SARDRAGVHEQF
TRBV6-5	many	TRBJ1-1	ASSYGDNGNTEAF
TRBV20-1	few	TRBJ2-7	SARSEGGVYEQY
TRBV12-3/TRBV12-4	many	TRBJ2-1	ASNKREAYNEQF